This TCR beta chain came from a study of blood T cell repertoires in COVID-19. The assay was immunoSEQ multiplex PCR, and TCRdb's table has in-frame clones only and misses some. Here the sample spans approximately 220,000 clones, around 90% being singletons. This CDR3 comprises 16 residues. V gave up 0 bases and J gave up 1 base; unmatched junction bases: 5. The germline V gene has CDR1 SGHNT and CDR2 YYREEE (reference sequence). This clone was counted only a few times. The clonotype was recovered from a woman aged 25 to 39 with acute COVID-19. This rearrangement joins TRBV5-4 to TRBJ1-1, with 8 bases fitting TRBD1. The sequencing sample was made of PBMCs or T cells enriched from blood (not recorded which). The DNA of the CDR3 is TGTGCCAGCAGCTTGGTGGTGGACAGGGCGAACACTGAAGCTTTCTTT. It yields the protein CASSLVVDRANTEAFF.